Described below is a single T cell receptor (beta chain) sequence and its context. Because the CDR3's place on the DNA is in doubt, the DNA is left out and the CDR3 is given as listed by TCRdb. This sample was included in a study of blood T cell repertoires in COVID-19. Study overall: PBMCs, B-cell-depleted T cells, or T cells provided the cDNA or gDNA that made up the material.

Per the germline V gene, CDR1 is LGHNA and CDR2 is YNFKEQ. The CDR3 has 18 amino acids, counting both end residues. This table comes from immunoSEQ multiplex PCR, and its TCRdb copy is limited to in-frame clones, with some not included. The repertoire has approximately 70,000 clones, 60% to 80% of them found once; the top ten carry roughly 6%. The origin of this receptor is a woman aged 55-70 years with acute or convalescent COVID-19. The sample was peripheral blood. The V call is TRBV4-2, the J call TRBJ1-4. CDR3 loop: CASSQDPVTGVGVGAVVF.